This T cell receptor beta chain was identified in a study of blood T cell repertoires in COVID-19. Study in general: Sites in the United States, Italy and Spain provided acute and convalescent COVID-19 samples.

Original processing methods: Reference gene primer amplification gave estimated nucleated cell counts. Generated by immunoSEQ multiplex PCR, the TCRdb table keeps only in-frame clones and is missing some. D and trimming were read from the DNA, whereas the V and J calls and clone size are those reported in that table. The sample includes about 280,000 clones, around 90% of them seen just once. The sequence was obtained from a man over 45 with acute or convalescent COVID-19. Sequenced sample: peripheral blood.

The CDR3 region is CASSGGGDLTDTQYF. In DNA, the CDR3 is TGTGCCAGCTCTGGGGGAGGGGACCTCACAGATACGCAGTATTTT. This rearrangement joins TRBV7-9 to TRBJ2-3, with 7 bases identical to TRBD2. The germline gives CDR1 SEHNR, CDR2 FQNEAQ (reference sequence). The CDR3 spans 15 residues. V was clipped by 8 bases and J by 2 bases; unmatched bases: 10.